These 22 T cell receptor beta chains originate from one sample sequenced in a study of T cells in Graves' hyperthyroidism and ophthalmopathy. Researchers took RNA transcripts and amplified the TCR beta CDR3 regions from them. HTBI primers were employed in a first-round RT-PCR of the TCR CDR3. Using its own MiXCR run on the multiplex PCR reads, TCRdb lists one record per CDR3 protein. The table includes around 520,000 distinct CDR3 sequences, 14% detected once. Sample: blood. The receptor set was obtained from a woman aged 35 to 49 with Graves' hyperthyroidism.

This clonotype has just a few counts. The chain is built from TRBV7-9 and TRBJ2-7; no reliable D call. This CDR3 comprises 13 residues. Trimming shortened V by 4 bases and J by 0 bases, and 7 bases separated the two germline ends. The germline V gene has CDR1 SEHNR and CDR2 FQNEAQ (reference sequence). The CDR3 coding sequence is TGTGCCAGCAGCTCCAGGAACTCCTACGAGCAGTACTTC. Protein: CASSSRNSYEQYF. Full variable domain (rest looked up from reference TRBV7-9 and TRBJ2-7): DTGVSQNPRHKITKRGQNVTFRCDPISEHNRLYWYRQTLGQGPEFLTYFQNEAQLEKSRLLSDRFSAERPKGSFSTLEIQRTEQGDSAMYLCASSSRNSYEQYFGPGTRLTVT.

This clonotype was seen at least ten times. The rearrangement links TRBV20-1 to TRBJ2-5, with 8 bases fitting TRBD2. This CDR3 is 17 amino acids long. The V gene end was trimmed by 2 bases and the J gene end by 5 bases; junction bases not matched to a gene: 16. The V gene's germline CDR1 is DFQATT and CDR2 SNEGSKA (reference sequence). In DNA form, the CDR3 reads TGCAGTGCTAGATACGGAACGTTCGGCGGGAGGTACGAGACCCAGTACTTC. It codes for CSARYGTFGGRYETQYF.

The V gene is TRBV30, the J gene TRBJ2-7, with TRBD1 identical over 8 bases. CDR3 length: 15 amino acids. Germline V CDR1 and CDR2: GTSNPN, SVGIG (reference sequence). Losses at the gene ends were 6 bases for V and 3 bases for J; bases not matched to a gene: 13. The chain's CDR3 is CACQKGAGGYYEQYF. For the CDR3, the DNA is TGTGCCTGTCAAAAGGGGGCAGGGGGCTACTACGAGCAGTACTTC.

This clonotype was counted only a few times. The rearrangement uses TRBV19 and TRBJ1-5; TRBD1 is a possible D gene (6 bases). V was trimmed by 4 bases and J by 7 bases, leaving 14 bases between them. CDR1 LNHDA and CDR2 SQIVND come from the germline V gene (reference sequence). This CDR3 region has 14 residues. The CDR3 DNA sequence: TGTGCCAGTAGTAGAGAAAGGGGGGCCCAGCCCCAGCATTTT. This codes for CASSRERGAQPQHF.

This clonotype has a count of ten or more. This chain uses TRBV7-6 with TRBJ1-1; D ambiguous. V was clipped by 5 bases and J by 3 bases, with 7 bases between them. Germline V lookup: CDR1 SGHVS, CDR2 FNYEAQ. This CDR3 is built from 12 residues. The DNA for the CDR3 is TGTGCCAGCAGCGATACACACACTGAAGCTTTCTTT. It specifies CASSDTHTEAFF. The entire variable domain, with the rest obtained from reference TRBV7-6 and TRBJ1-1, is as follows: GAGVSQSPRYKVTKRGQDVALRCDPISGHVSLYWYRQALGQGPEFLTYFNYEAQQDKSGLPNDRFSAERPEGSISTLTIQRTEQRDSAMYRCASSDTHTEAFFGQGTRLTVV.

The gene calls are TRBV20-1 and TRBJ2-7; the D is unclear. The germline V gene has CDR1 DFQATT and CDR2 SNEGSKA (reference sequence). The CDR3 extends over 12 amino acids. V shed 8 bases and J shed 2 bases, with 13 bases lying between them. The chain's CDR3 is CSPGVETYEQYF. The CDR3 bases are TGCAGTCCTGGGGTGGAGACCTACGAGCAGTACTTC.

This clonotype came up many times. This chain joins TRBV5-8 and TRBJ1-1; D uncertain. V was trimmed by 1 base and J by 6 bases, leaving 13 bases between them. Germline CDR1 SGHTS, CDR2 YDEGEE. This CDR3 is built from 14 residues. The chain's CDR3 is CASSLQIATSEAFF. CDR3 in DNA: TGTGCCAGCAGCTTGCAGATCGCGACATCTGAAGCTTTCTTT.

This clonotype was counted only a few times. The gene calls are TRBV7-9 and TRBJ2-4; the D gene could be TRBD1 or TRBD2 (5 bases each). V was trimmed by 1 base and J by 4 bases, leaving 11 bases between them. Germline V gene lookup returns CDR1 SEHNR and CDR2 FQNEAQ (reference sequence). The CDR3 has 15 residues. DNA of the CDR3: TGTGCCAGCAGCTTAGGTGTGGGACGGAAAAACATTCAGTACTTC. Its translation is CASSLGVGRKNIQYF.

Ten or more counts support this clonotype. This chain connects TRBV20-1 to TRBJ2-1; perhaps TRBD2 as D (5 bases). V was cut by 1 base and J by 0 bases, with 13 bases left in between. The CDR3 contains 16 residues. Germline V gene lookup returns CDR1 DFQATT and CDR2 SNEGSKA (reference sequence). CDR3: CSARVGGLRSYNEQFF. CDR3 coding DNA: TGCAGTGCTAGAGTTGGCGGACTCCGCTCCTACAATGAGCAGTTCTTC.

This clonotype has a count of ten or more. This chain joins TRBV6-5 and TRBJ2-5; D is uncertain. V lost 0 bases and J lost 4, with 12 bases in between. CDR1 and CDR2 (germline): MNHEY, SVGAGI. The CDR3 runs 15 residues. The CDR3 sequence: CASSYSSGTGETQYF. The CDR3 bases are TGTGCCAGCAGTTACTCGTCCGGAACTGGAGAGACCCAGTACTTC.

To note about this clonotype: A much larger clone sits a single nucleotide away, making a read error possible. The V call is TRBV7-9, the J call TRBJ2-5; weak D call: TRBD1 (7 bases). Trimming shortened V by 7 bases and J by 4 bases, and 22 bases separated the two germline ends. Germline lookup yields CDR1 SEHNR and CDR2 FQNEAQ (reference sequence). The CDR3 sequence is 16 residues long. The DNA for the CDR3 is TGTGCCAGCAACTCAGCGGAGGGGGCGCGGGGAGAGACCCAGTACTTC. This sequence encodes CASNSAEGARGETQYF.

The chain combines TRBV6-1 with TRBJ1-1; the D gene is possibly TRBD1 (5 bases). With 3 bases removed from V and 1 base from J, the gap between germline ends came to 15 bases. Germline loops: CDR1 MNHNS, CDR2 SASEGT. The CDR3 totals 16 residues. CDR3 sequence: CASSDGTPTANTEAFF. For the CDR3, the DNA is TGTGCCAGCAGTGACGGGACGCCAACCGCGAACACTGAAGCTTTCTTT.

The sample holds many counts of this clonotype. V usage is TRBV28 and J usage is TRBJ2-1; 7 positions match TRBD2. This CDR3 has 12 amino acids. Germline values: CDR1 MDHEN, CDR2 SYDVKM. Germline trimming cut 8 bases from V and 7 bases from J; bases unmatched to any gene: 5. The CDR3 protein is CASRGVGNEQFF. CDR3 DNA: TGTGCCAGCCGGGGGGTTGGGAATGAGCAGTTCTTC.

At least ten counts were recorded for this clonotype. The chain recombines TRBV9 with TRBJ2-5; the match to TRBD2 covers 14 bases. Trimming removed 3 bases from V and 4 bases from J; junction bases left unmatched: 2. Germline V lookup: CDR1 SGDLS, CDR2 YYNGEE. The CDR3 loop spans 15 amino acids. The CDR3 sequence is CASSGGLAGGETQYF. The DNA for the CDR3 is TGTGCCAGCAGCGGTGGACTAGCGGGAGGAGAGACCCAGTACTTC.

This clonotype was seen many times. J is TRBJ2-7 and V is TRBV3-1, with D perhaps assigned TRBD1 or TRBD2 (5 bases each). The CDR3 length is 15 residues. CDR1 and CDR2 from the germline V gene are LGHDT and YNNKEL (reference sequence). V was cut by 4 bases and J by 3 bases, with 16 bases left in between. CDR3 nucleotides: TGTGCCAGCAGCCCCGCCTCGGGACCTCACTACGAGCAGTACTTC. It specifies CASSPASGPHYEQYF.

V is TRBV6-1 and J is TRBJ2-1, with TRBD1 identical over 9 bases. Losses at the gene ends were 6 bases for V and 2 bases for J; bases not matched to a gene: 8. CDR3 length: 16 amino acids. Germline loops: CDR1 MNHNS, CDR2 SASEGT. The CDR3 loop is CASSQTGQGPYNEQFF. The CDR3 bases are TGTGCCAGCAGCCAAACAGGACAGGGGCCCTACAATGAGCAGTTCTTC.

There are a few counts of this clonotype. The rearrangement uses TRBV29-1 and TRBJ2-1, with 12 bases lining up with TRBD2. The germline CDR1 and CDR2 sequences are SQVTM and ANQGSEA. This CDR3 is 15 amino acids long. The V and J ends lost 6 bases and 2 bases, in that order; junction bases with no gene match: 5. The CDR3 sequence is CSVGGTSGPYNEQFF. As DNA, the CDR3 is TGCAGCGTAGGGGGGACTAGCGGGCCCTACAATGAGCAGTTCTTC.

This clonotype showed up many times. The V call is TRBV28, the J call TRBJ2-1, with D perhaps TRBD2 (5 bases). Between the trimmed V and J ends, which lost 6 bases and 3 bases, there was a span of 15 bases. The CDR3 contains 15 residues. Germline V gene sequence: CDR1 MDHEN, CDR2 SYDVKM. The CDR3 nucleotides are TGTGCCAGCAGGTCCTATAGCGCGAGCTACAATGAGCAGTTCTTC. It specifies CASRSYSASYNEQFF. Variable domain in full (rest from reference TRBV28 and TRBJ2-1): DVKVTQSSRYLVKRTGEKVFLECVQDMDHENMFWYRQDPGLGLRLIYFSYDVKMKEKGDIPEGYSVSREKKERFSLILESASTNQTSMYLCASRSYSASYNEQFFGPGTRLTVL.

This rearrangement joins TRBV9 to TRBJ2-3, with 11 nucleotides matching TRBD2. The CDR3 totals 18 residues. Looked up from germline, CDR1 is SGDLS and CDR2 is YYNGEE. V trimming: 0 bases; J trimming: 2 bases; junction bases outside the gene matches: 8. Here the CDR3 reads CASSVAMELAGVTDTQYF. DNA for the CDR3: TGTGCCAGCAGCGTAGCTATGGAACTAGCGGGAGTCACAGATACGCAGTATTTT. Variable domain in full (rest from reference TRBV9 and TRBJ2-3): DSGVTQTPKHLITATGQRVTLRCSPRSGDLSVYWYQQSLDQGLQFLIQYYNGEERAKGNILERFSAQQFPDLHSELNLSSLELGDSALYFCASSVAMELAGVTDTQYFGPGTRLTVL.

This clonotype was counted many times. The chain combines TRBV10-3 with TRBJ1-1; perhaps TRBD1 as D (5 bases). CDR1 ENHRY and CDR2 SYGVKD come from the germline V gene. This CDR3 region has 11 residues. Trimming took 7 bases from V and 6 from J, leaving 9 bases between them. CDR3 region: CAIIRDSEAFF. The CDR3 nucleotides are TGTGCCATCATAAGGGACTCTGAAGCTTTCTTT.

This clonotype was seen more than once but under ten times. The chain joins TRBV2 to TRBJ1-5; D ambiguous. The CDR3 is 14 amino acids. Germline lookup yields CDR1 SNHLY and CDR2 FYNNEI. V was pared by 1 base and J by 4 bases, with 8 bases between. The CDR3 nucleotides read TGTGCCAGCAGTGAAGTGGCAGATAATCAGCCCCAGCATTTT. It translates to CASSEVADNQPQHF. Variable domain in full (rest from reference TRBV2 and TRBJ1-5): EPEVTQTPSHQVTQMGQEVILRCVPISNHLYFYWYRQILGQKVEFLVSFYNNEISEKSEIFDDQFSVERPDGSNFTLKIRSTKLEDSAMYFCASSEVADNQPQHFGDGTRLSIL.

This clonotype was seen repeatedly, ten times or more. This chain links TRBV7-6 with TRBJ2-5; D gene unclear. The ends were cut back, 5 bases at V and 5 bases at J, with 18 bases in the middle. In germline, CDR1 is SGHVS, CDR2 FNYEAQ. The CDR3 has 15 amino acids. The CDR3 protein is CASSPRAGLGETQYF. CDR3 in DNA: TGTGCCAGCAGCCCCCGGGCAGGCCTAGGGGAGACCCAGTACTTC.